Each of the 5 T cell receptor beta chains below was sequenced from the same sample in a study of blood T cells in healthy people across ages. For the second PCR, which ran for about 7 to 11 cycles, a sample-barcoded 5' primer and a J-beta primer mix were used. TCRdb re-called the 5' RACE reads with MiXCR, one entry per CDR3 protein. The sample consists of roughly 1.7 million distinct CDR3 sequences, almost 35% of them appearing once. The sequenced sample consisted of blood. These receptors came from a woman aged 25 to 39 in good health.

This clonotype has only a few counts. CDR3 DNA sequence: TGTGCCAGCAGCTCCGATGGGGGTAGCAATCAGCCCCAGCATTTT. Protein: CASSSDGGSNQPQHF. V gene TRBV7-9 combines with J gene TRBJ1-5, with D maybe TRBD1 (5 bases). The V end was cut by 4 bases, the J end by 0 bases, with 10 bases between. The V gene's germline CDR1 is SEHNR and CDR2 FQNEAQ (reference sequence). This CDR3 has 15 amino acids.

CDR3 DNA sequence: TGTGCCACTTCGCAGCGGGGTCCGTACGAGCAGTACTTC. It is translated as CATSQRGPYEQYF. V usage is TRBV2 and J usage is TRBJ2-7; 7 nucleotides line up with TRBD2. The CDR3 has 13 residues. Germline V gene sequence: CDR1 SNHLY, CDR2 FYNNEI. Trimming cost V 10 bases and J 4 bases; bases outside gene matches: 10.

This clonotype was observed once. V gene TRBV28 combines with J gene TRBJ2-7; the D is unclear. This CDR3 region has 13 residues. V was clipped by 3 bases and J by 8 bases, with 14 bases between them. CDR1 is MDHEN and CDR2 is SYDVKM in the germline V gene. CDR3 nucleotides: TGTGCCAGCAGTTTGGGCCCCTTCAACCAGCAGTACTTC. As protein: CASSLGPFNQQYF. The full variable domain, with the rest looked up from reference TRBV28 and TRBJ2-7, is DVKVTQSSRYLVKRTGEKVFLECVQDMDHENMFWYRQDPGLGLRLIYFSYDVKMKEKGDIPEGYSVSREKKERFSLILESASTNQTSMYLCASSLGPFNQQYFGPGTRLTVT.

This chain connects TRBV20-1 to TRBJ1-1, with D unresolved. Germline V lookup: CDR1 DFQATT, CDR2 SNEGSKA (reference sequence). This CDR3 region has 11 residues. The CDR3 DNA is TGCAGCTCGAACCCGAAGACTGAAGCTTTCTTT. It yields the protein CSSNPKTEAFF.

The gene calls are TRBV5-1 and TRBJ2-1; 7 nucleotides agree with TRBD2. Germline CDR1 and CDR2: SGHRS and YFSETQ. V shed 1 base and J 0 bases; nucleotides not matched to a gene: 1. There are 15 residues in the CDR3. CDR3 bases: TGCGCCAGCAGCTTGAGCGGGGCCTCCTACAATGAGCAGTTCTTC. It yields the protein CASSLSGASYNEQFF. Using reference TRBV5-1 and TRBJ2-1 for the parts outside the CDR3, the full variable domain is KAGVTQTPRYLIKTRGQQVTLSCSPISGHRSVSWYQQTPGQGLQFLFEYFSETQRNKGNFPGRFSGRQFSNSRSEMNVSTLELGDSALYLCASSLSGASYNEQFFGPGTRLTVL.